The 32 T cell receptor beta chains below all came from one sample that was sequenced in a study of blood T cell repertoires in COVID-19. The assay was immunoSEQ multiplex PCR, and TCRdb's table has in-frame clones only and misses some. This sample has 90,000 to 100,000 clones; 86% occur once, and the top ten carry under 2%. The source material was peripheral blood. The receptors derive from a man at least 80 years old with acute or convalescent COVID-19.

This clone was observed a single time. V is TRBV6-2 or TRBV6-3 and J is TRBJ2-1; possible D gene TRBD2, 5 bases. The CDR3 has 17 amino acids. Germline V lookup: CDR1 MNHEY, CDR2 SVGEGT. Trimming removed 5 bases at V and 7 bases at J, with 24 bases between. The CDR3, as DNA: TGTGCCAGCAGTCCACGGATTAGTGGGAGCCCCGGGAATGAGCAGTTCTTC. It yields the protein CASSPRISGSPGNEQFF.

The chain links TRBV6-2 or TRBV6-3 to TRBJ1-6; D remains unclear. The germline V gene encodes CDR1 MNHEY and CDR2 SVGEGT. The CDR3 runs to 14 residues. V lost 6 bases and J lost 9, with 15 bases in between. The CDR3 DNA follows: TGTGCCAGCAGCCTCTATGGAGAAGGTTCACCCCTCCACTTT. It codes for CASSLYGEGSPLHF.

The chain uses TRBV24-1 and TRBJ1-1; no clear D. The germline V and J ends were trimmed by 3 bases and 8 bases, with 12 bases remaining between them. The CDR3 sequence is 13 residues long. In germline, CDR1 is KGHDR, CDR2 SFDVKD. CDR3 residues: CATSDPEGLEAFF. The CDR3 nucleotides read TGTGCCACCAGTGATCCCGAGGGTCTAGAAGCTTTCTTT.

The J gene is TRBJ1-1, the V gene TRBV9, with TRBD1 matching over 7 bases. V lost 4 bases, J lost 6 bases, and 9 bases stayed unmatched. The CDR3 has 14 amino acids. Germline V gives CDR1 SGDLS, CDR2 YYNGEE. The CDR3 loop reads CASSTQQGRAEAFF. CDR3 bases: TGTGCCAGCAGCACTCAACAGGGGCGCGCTGAAGCTTTCTTT.

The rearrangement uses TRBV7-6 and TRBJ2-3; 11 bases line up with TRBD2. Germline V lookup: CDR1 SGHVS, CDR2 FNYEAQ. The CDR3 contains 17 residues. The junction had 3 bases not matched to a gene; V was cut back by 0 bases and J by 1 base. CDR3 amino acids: CASSLAAGLAGTDTQYF. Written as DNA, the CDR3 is TGTGCCAGCAGCTTAGCTGCGGGACTAGCGGGCACAGATACGCAGTATTTT.

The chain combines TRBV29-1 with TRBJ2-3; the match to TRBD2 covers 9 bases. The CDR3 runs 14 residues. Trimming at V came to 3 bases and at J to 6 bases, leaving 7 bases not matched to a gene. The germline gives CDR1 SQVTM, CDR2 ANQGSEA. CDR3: CSVDRSGSFDTQYF. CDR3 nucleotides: TGCAGCGTTGATCGTAGCGGGAGTTTTGATACGCAGTATTTT.

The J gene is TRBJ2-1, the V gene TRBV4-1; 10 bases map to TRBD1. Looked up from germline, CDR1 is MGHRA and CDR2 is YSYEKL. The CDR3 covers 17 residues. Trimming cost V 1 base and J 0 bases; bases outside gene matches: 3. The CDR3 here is CASSQVWTGGSYNEQFF. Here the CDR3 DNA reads TGCGCCAGCAGCCAAGTGTGGACAGGGGGCTCCTACAATGAGCAGTTCTTC.

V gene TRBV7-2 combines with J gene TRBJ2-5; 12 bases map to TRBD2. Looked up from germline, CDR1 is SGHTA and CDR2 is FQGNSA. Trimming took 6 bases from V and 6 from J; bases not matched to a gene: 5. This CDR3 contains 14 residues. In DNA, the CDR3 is TGTGCCAGCAGTAGGACTAGCGGGACGCAGACCCAGTACTTC. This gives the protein CASSRTSGTQTQYF.

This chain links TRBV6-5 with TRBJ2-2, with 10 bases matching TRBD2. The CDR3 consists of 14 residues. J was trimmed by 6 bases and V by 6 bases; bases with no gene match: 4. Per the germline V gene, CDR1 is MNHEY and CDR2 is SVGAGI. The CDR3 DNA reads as TGTGCCAGCAGCAACAGCGGGAGGGCCGGGGAGCTGTTTTTT. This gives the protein CASSNSGRAGELFF.

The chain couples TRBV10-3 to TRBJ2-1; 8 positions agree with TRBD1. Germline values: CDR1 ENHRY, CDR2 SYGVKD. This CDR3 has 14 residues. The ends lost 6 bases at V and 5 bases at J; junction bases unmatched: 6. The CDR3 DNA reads TGTGCCATCAGGACCGACAGGGGAGACAATGAGCAGTTCTTC. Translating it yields CAIRTDRGDNEQFF.

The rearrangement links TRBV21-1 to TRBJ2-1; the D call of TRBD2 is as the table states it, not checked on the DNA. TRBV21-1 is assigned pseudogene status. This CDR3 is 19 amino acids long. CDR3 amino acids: CASSKGIRTSGGWGPGQFF. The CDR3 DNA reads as TGTGCCAGCAGCAAGGGTATTAGGACTAGCGGGGGATGGGGGCCTGGGCAGTTCTTC.

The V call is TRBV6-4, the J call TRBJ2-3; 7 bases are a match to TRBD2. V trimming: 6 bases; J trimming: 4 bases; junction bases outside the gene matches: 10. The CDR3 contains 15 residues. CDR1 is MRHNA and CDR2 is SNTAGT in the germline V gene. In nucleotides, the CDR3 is TGTGCCAGCAGCCTGACTGCGGGAGCAGCAGATACGCAGTATTTT. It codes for CASSLTAGAADTQYF.

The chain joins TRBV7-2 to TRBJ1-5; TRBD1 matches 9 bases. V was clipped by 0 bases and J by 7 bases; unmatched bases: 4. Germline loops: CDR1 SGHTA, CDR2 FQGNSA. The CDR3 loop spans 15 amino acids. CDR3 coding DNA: TGTGCCAGCAGCTTAGCGGGACAGGGTATGCAGCCCCAGCATTTT. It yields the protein CASSLAGQGMQPQHF.

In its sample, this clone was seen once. The CDR3 nucleotides are TGTGCCACCAGCAGAGGATTAGGAGTCGGGAACACTGAAGCTTTCTTT. This gives the protein CATSRGLGVGNTEAFF. The J gene is TRBJ1-1, the V gene TRBV15; the D is unclear. The germline CDR1 and CDR2 sequences are LNHNV and YYDKDF (reference sequence). The CDR3 loop spans 16 amino acids. With 1 base removed from V and 1 base from J, the gap between germline ends came to 13 bases.

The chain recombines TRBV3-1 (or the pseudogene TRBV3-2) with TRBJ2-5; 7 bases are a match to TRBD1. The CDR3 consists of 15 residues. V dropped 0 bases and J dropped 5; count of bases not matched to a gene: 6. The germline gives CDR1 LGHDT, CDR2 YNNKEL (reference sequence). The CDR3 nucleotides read TGTGCCAGCAGCCAAGAAAGACAGGGCGGGGAGACCCAGTACTTC. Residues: CASSQERQGGETQYF.

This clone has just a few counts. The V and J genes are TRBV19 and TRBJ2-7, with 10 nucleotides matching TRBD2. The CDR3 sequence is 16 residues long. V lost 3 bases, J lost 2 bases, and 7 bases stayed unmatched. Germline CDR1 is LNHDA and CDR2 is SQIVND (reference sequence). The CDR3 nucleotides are TGTGCCAGTAGTATTGGCCTAGCGGGAGACGCCTACGAGCAGTACTTC. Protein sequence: CASSIGLAGDAYEQYF.

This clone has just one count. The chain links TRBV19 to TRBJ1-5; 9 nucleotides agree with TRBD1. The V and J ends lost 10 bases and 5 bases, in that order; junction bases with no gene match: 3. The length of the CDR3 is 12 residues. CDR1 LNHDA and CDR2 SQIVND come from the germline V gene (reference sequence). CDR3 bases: TGTGCCACCGGGACAGGGTATCAGCCCCAGCATTTT. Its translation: CATGTGYQPQHF. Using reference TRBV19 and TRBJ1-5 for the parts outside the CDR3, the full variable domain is DGGITQSPKYLFRKEGQNVTLSCEQNLNHDAMYWYRQDPGQGLRLIYYSQIVNDFQKGDIAEGYSVSREKKESFPLTVTSAQKNPTAFYLCATGTGYQPQHFGDGTRLSIL.

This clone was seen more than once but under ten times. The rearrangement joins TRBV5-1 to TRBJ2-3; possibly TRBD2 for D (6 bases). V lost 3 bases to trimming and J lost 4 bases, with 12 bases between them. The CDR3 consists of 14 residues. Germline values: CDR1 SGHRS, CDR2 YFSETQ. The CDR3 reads CASSSGPGADTQYF. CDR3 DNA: TGCGCCAGCAGCTCGGGCCCGGGGGCAGATACGCAGTATTTT.

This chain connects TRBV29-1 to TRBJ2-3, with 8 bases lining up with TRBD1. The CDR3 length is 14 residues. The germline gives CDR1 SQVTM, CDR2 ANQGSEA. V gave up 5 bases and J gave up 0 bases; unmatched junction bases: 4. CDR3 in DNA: TGCAGCGTTAGGACAGGGACTAGCACAGATACGCAGTATTTT. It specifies CSVRTGTSTDTQYF.

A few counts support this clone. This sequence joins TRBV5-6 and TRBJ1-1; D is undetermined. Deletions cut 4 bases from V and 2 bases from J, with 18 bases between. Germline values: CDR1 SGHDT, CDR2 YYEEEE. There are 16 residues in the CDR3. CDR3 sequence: CASSVAPTDINTEAFF. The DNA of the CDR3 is TGTGCCAGCAGCGTAGCGCCAACAGATATTAACACTGAAGCTTTCTTT.

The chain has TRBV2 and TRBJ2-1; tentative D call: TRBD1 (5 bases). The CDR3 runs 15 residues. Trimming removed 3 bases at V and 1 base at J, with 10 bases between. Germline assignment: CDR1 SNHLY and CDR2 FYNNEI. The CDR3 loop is CASSEAGRSYNEQFF. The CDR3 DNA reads TGTGCCAGCAGTGAGGCAGGGCGGTCCTACAATGAGCAGTTCTTC.

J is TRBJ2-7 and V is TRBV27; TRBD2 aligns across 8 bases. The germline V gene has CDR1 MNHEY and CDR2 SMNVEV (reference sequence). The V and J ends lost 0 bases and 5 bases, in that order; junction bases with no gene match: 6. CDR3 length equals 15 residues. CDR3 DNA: TGTGCCAGCAGTTTATCGGGCGGGAGGTTCAACGAGCAGTACTTC. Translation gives CASSLSGGRFNEQYF.

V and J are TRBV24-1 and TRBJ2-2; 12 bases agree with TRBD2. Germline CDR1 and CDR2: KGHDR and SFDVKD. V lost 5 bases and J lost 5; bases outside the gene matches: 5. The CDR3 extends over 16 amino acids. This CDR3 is CATSASGRAGTGELFF. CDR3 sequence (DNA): TGTGCCACCAGTGCTAGCGGGAGGGCTGGGACCGGGGAGCTGTTTTTT.

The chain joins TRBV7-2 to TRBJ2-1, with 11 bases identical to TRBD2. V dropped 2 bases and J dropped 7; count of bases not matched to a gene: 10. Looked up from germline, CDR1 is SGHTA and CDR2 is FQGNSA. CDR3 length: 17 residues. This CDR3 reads CASSLRRGLAGGNEQFF. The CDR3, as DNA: TGTGCCAGCAGCTTACGTCGGGGGCTAGCGGGAGGAAATGAGCAGTTCTTC.

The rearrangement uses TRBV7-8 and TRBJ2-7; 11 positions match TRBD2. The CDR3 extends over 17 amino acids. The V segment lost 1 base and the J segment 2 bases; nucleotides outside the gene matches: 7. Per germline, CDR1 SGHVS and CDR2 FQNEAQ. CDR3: CASSLVISGRATYEQYF. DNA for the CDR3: TGTGCCAGCAGCTTAGTCATTAGCGGGAGGGCCACCTACGAGCAGTACTTC.

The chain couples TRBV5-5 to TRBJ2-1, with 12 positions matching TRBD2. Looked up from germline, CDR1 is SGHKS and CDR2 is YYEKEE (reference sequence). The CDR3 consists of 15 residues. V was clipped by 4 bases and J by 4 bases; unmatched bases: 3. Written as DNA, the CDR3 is TGTGCCAGCAGCGCCCTAGCGGGAGGGTACAATGAGCAGTTCTTC. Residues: CASSALAGGYNEQFF.

The CDR3: CASSVITGGYPGELFF. CDR3 bases: TGTGCCAGCAGTGTGATAACAGGGGGCTATCCCGGGGAGCTGTTTTTT. The chain carries TRBV6-1 and TRBJ2-2; TRBD1 agrees at 9 bases. Per the germline V gene, CDR1 is MNHNS and CDR2 is SASEGT. This CDR3 has 16 residues. Trimming cost V 4 bases and J 6 bases; bases outside gene matches: 9.

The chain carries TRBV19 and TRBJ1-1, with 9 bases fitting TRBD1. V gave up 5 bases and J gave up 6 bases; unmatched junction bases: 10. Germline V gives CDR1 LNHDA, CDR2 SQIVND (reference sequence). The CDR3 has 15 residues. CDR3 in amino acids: CASSLNRDRDPEAFF. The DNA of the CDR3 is TGTGCCAGTAGTCTTAACCGGGACAGGGACCCTGAAGCTTTCTTT.

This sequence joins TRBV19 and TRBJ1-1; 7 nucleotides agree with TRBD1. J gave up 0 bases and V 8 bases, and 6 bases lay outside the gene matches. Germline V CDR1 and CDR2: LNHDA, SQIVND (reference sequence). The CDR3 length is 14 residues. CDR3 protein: CASCRQGMNTEAFF. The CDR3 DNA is TGTGCCAGTTGTAGACAGGGAATGAACACTGAAGCTTTCTTT.

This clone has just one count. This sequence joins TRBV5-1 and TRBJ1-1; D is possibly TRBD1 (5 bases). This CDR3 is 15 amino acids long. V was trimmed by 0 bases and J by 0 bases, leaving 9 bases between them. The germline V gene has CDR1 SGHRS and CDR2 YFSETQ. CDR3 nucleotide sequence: TGCGCCAGCAGCTTGGCGGGACTTATGAACACTGAAGCTTTCTTT. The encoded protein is CASSLAGLMNTEAFF.

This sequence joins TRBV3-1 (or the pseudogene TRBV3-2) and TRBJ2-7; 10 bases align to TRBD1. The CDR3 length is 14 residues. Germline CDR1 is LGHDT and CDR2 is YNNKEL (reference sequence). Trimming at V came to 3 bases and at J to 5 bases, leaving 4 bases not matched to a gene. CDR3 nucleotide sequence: TGTGCCAGCAGCCAGACCGGGACAGGGGACGAGCAGTACTTC. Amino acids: CASSQTGTGDEQYF.

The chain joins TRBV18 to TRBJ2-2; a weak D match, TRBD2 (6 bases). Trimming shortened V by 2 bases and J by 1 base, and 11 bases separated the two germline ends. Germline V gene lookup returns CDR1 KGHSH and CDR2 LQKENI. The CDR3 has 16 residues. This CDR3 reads CASSPNSGRNTGELFF. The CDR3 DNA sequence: TGTGCCAGCTCACCAAATAGCGGCCGGAACACCGGGGAGCTGTTTTTT. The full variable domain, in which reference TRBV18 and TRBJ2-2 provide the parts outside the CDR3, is NAGVMQNPRHLVRRRGQEARLRCSPMKGHSHVYWYRQLPEEGLKFMVYLQKENIIDESGMPKERFSAEFPKEGPSILRIQQVVRGDSAAYFCASSPNSGRNTGELFFGEGSRLTVL.